A selection of T cell receptor beta chains follows, all from one sample in a study of blood T cell repertoires in COVID-19. Profiled with immunoSEQ multiplex PCR; TCRdb holds only in-frame clones, not every one. This table has 70,000 to 75,000 clones, about 82% appearing once. The sample comprised peripheral blood. The origin of the receptors is a woman in her sixties with acute or convalescent COVID-19. Both conserved end residues are part of each CDR3. The D gene is left open where the match is weak. The size of a clone is reported for some rows only, either as once, few or many, or as a class for expanded clones.

j_call: TRBJ2-4; clone_size: NA; d_call: NA; v_call: TRBV19; cdr3_aa: CASSLNAVAKNIQYF; cdr3_nt: TGTGCCAGTAGTCTAAACGCCGTCGCCAAAAACATTCAGTACTTC
j_call: TRBJ2-7; clone_size: once; d_call: TRBD2; v_call: TRBV6-6; cdr3_aa: CASSYSPLAGYEQYF; cdr3_nt: TGTGCCAGCAGTTACTCGCCACTAGCGGGTTACGAGCAGTACTTC
j_call: TRBJ1-6; clone_size: NA; d_call: TRBD1; v_call: TRBV6-6; cdr3_aa: CASSLGQRNSPLHF; cdr3_nt: TGTGCCAGCAGTTTGGGACAGCGTAATTCACCCCTCCACTTT
j_call: TRBJ1-1; clone_size: NA; d_call: TRBD1; v_call: TRBV5-5; cdr3_aa: CASSAALQGASTEAFF; cdr3_nt: TGTGCCAGCAGCGCCGCCCTCCAGGGGGCGTCCACTGAAGCTTTCTTT
j_call: TRBJ2-2; clone_size: NA; d_call: TRBD1; v_call: TRBV24-1; cdr3_aa: CATSDPGTGATGELFF; cdr3_nt: TGTGCCACCAGTGATCCCGGGACAGGGGCCACCGGGGAGCTGTTTTTT
j_call: TRBJ2-3; clone_size: NA; d_call: TRBD2; v_call: TRBV5-1; cdr3_aa: CASSLGTSGSRSTDTQYF; cdr3_nt: TGCGCCAGCAGCTTAGGGACTAGCGGGAGTAGGAGCACAGATACGCAGTATTTT
j_call: TRBJ2-1; clone_size: NA; d_call: TRBD1; v_call: TRBV28; cdr3_aa: CASSLWFREDRGSRTMQFF; cdr3_nt: TGTGCCAGCAGTTTATGGTTCCGTGAAGACAGGGGGAGCCGCACCATGCAGTTCTTC
j_call: TRBJ1-1; clone_size: NA; d_call: TRBD1; v_call: TRBV18; cdr3_aa: CASSLYDRGGAEAFF; cdr3_nt: TGTGCCAGCTCACTCTATGACAGGGGCGGGGCTGAAGCTTTCTTT
j_call: TRBJ1-5; clone_size: NA; d_call: NA; v_call: TRBV5-8; cdr3_aa: CASSTGQYSNQPQHF; cdr3_nt: TGTGCCAGCAGCACCGGACAGTATAGCAATCAGCCCCAGCATTTT
j_call: TRBJ2-7; clone_size: NA; d_call: TRBD1; v_call: TRBV10-2; cdr3_aa: CATKTGGSEQYF; cdr3_nt: TGCGCCACCAAGACAGGGGGGAGCGAGCAGTACTTC
j_call: TRBJ2-1; clone_size: NA; d_call: TRBD2; v_call: TRBV19; cdr3_aa: CASSIVGSGVYNEQFF; cdr3_nt: TGTGCCAGTAGTATAGTCGGGAGCGGGGTATACAATGAGCAGTTCTTC
j_call: TRBJ1-5; clone_size: few; d_call: TRBD1; v_call: TRBV5-1; cdr3_aa: CASSLGQGGQPQHF; cdr3_nt: TGCGCCAGCAGCTTAGGACAGGGAGGTCAGCCCCAGCATTTT